This record looks at one T cell receptor beta chain sequence and its context. The data originate from a study of blood T cell repertoires in COVID-19. In the authors' workflow: Using reference gene primer amplification, nucleated cell counts were estimated. Assay used: immunoSEQ multiplex PCR; TCRdb lists only in-frame clones, some missing. D and trimming were read from the DNA, whereas the V and J calls and clone size are those reported in that table. The sample contains around 230,000 clones, more than 75% of which appear only once. Trimming cost V 0 bases and J 4 bases; bases outside gene matches: 4. Germline V gene data show CDR1 as SGDLS and CDR2 as YYNGEE. CDR3 length: 16 residues.

J is TRBJ2-1 and V is TRBV9; 10 bases are shared with TRBD2. The sequencing sample was made of peripheral blood. The source of this sequence is a man aged 45 to 65 with COVID-19, enrolled during active disease. Here the CDR3 DNA reads TGTGCCAGCAGCGTAGGGCTAGCGGGGGTATACAATGAGCAGTTCTTC. Its protein is CASSVGLAGVYNEQFF.